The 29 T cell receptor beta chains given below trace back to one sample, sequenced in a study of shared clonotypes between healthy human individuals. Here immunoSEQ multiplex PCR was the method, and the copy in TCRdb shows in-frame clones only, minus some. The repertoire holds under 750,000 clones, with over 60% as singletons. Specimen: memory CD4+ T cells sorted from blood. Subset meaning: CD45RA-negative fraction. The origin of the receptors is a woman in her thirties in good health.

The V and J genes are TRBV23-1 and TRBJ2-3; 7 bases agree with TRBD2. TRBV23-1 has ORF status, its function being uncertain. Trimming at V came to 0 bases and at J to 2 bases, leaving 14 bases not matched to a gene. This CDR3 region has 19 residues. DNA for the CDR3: TGCGCCAGCAGTCAATCCCCTCTGGGGTCTAGCGGCACCACAGATACGCAGTATTTT. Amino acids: CASSQSPLGSSGTTDTQYF.

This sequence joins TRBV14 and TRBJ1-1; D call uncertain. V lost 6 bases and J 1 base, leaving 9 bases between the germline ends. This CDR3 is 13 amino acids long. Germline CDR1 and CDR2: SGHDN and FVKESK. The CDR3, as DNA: TGTGCCAGCAGTCGGAGGGCGAACACTGAAGCTTTCTTT. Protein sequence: CASSRRANTEAFF.

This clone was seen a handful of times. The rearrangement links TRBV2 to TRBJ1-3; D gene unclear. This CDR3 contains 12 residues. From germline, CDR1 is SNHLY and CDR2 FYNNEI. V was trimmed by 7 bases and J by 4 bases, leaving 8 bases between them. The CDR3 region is CASTGSGNTIYF. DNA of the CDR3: TGTGCCAGCACGGGGTCGGGAAACACCATATATTTT.

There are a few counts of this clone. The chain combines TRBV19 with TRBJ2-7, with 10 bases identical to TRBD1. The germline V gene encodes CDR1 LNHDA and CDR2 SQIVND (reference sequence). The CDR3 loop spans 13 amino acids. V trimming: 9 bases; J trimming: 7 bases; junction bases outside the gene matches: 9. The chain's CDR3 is CASGTGDIEEQYF. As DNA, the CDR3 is TGTGCCAGCGGGACAGGGGATATCGAAGAGCAGTACTTC.

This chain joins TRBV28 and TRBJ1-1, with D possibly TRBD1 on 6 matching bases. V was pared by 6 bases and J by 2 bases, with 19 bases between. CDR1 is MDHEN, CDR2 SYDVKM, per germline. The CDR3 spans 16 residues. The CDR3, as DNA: TGTGCCAGCAGCCCCGTAGGTGGCAGGGGTAACACTGAAGCTTTCTTT. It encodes CASSPVGGRGNTEAFF.

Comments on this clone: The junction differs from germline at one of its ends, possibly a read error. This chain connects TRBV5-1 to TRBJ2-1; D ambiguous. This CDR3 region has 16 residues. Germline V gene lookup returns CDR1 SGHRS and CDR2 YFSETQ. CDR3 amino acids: CASSLGLGSSDNEQFF. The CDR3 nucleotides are TGCGCCAGCAGCTTGGGGCTGGGATCCTCCGACAATGAGCAGTTCTTC.

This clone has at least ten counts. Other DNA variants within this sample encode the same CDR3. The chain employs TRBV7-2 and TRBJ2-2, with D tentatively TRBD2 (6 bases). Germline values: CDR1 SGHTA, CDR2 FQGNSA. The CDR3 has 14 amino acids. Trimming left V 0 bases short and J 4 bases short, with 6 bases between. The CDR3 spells CASSLAGGTGELFF. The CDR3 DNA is TGTGCCAGCAGCTTAGCGGGGGGCACCGGGGAGCTGTTTTTT.

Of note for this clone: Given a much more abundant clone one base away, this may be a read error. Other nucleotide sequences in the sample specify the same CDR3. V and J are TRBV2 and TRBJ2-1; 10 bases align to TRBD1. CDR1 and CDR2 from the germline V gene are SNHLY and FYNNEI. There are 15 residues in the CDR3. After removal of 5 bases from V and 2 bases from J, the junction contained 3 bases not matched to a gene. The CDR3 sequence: CASSRDRGTYNEQFF. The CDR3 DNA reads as TGTGCCAGCAGTCGGGACAGGGGAACCTACAATGAGCAGTTCTTC.

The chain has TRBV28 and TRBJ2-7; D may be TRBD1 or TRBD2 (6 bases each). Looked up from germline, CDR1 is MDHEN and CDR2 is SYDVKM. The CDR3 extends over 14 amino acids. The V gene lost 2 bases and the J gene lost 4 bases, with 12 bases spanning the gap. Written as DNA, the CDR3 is TGTGCCAGCAGTTTAGAGGGGGGCGGGTACGAGCAGTACTTC. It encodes CASSLEGGGYEQYF.

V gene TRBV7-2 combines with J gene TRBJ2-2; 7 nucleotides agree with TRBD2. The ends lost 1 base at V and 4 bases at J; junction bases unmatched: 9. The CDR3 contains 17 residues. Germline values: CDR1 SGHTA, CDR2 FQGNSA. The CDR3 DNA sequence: TGTGCCAGCAGCTTAGTATCGGGAGGAGATATCACCGGGGAGCTGTTTTTT. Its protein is CASSLVSGGDITGELFF.

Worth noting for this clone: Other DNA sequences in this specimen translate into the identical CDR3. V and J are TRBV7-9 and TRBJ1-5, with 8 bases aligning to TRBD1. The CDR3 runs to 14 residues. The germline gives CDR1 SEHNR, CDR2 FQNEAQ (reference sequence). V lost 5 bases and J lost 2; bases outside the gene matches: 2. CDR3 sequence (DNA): TGTGCCAGCAGCCCACAGGGGGGCAATCAGCCCCAGCATTTT. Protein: CASSPQGGNQPQHF.

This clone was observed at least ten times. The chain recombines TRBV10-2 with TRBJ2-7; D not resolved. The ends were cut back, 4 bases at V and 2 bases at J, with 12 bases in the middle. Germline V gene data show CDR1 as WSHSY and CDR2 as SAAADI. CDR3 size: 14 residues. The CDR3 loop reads CASSVSYGAYEQYF. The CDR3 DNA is TGCGCCAGCAGTGTCAGCTACGGCGCCTACGAGCAGTACTTC.

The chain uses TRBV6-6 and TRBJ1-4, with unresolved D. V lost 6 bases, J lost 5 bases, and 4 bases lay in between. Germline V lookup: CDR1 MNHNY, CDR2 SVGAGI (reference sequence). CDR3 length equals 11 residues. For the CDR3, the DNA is TGTGCCAGCAGGGCCAATGAAAAACTGTTTTTT. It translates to CASRANEKLFF.

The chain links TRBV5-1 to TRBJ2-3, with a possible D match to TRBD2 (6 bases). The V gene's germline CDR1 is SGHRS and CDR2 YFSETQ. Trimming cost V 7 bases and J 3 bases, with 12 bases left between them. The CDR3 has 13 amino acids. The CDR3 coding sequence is TGCGCCAGCGCGCGGGGATCTACAGATACGCAGTATTTT. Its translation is CASARGSTDTQYF.

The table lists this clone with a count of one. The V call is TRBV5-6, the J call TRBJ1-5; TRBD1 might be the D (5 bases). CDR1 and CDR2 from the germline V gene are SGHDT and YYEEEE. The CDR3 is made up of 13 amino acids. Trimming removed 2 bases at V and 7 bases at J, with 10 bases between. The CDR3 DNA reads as TGTGCCAGCAGCTTCGGAGGGGAACAGCCCCAGCATTTT. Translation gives CASSFGGEQPQHF.

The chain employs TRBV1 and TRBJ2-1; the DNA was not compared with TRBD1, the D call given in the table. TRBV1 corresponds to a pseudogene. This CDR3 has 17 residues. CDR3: CTSSQPWGQFSYNEQFF. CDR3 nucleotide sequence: TGCACCAGCAGCCAACCCTGGGGCCAATTCTCCTACAATGAGCAGTTCTTC.

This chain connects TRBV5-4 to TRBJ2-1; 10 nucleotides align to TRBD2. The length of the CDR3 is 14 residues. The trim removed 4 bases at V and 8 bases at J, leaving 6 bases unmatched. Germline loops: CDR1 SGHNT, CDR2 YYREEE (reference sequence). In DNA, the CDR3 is TGTGCCAGCAGCCCTTCCGGGACTAGCGATGAGCAGTTCTTC. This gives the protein CASSPSGTSDEQFF.

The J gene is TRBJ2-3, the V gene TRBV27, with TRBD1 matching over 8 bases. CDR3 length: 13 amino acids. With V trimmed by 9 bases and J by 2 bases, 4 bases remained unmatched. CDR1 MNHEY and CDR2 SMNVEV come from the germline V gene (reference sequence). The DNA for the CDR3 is TGTGCCAGTGGGACAGGCTACACAGATACGCAGTATTTT. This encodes CASGTGYTDTQYF.

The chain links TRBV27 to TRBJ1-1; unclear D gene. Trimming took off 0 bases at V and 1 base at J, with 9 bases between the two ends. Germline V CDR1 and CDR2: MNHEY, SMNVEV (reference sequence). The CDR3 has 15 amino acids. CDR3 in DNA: TGTGCCAGCAGTTTATCTGGACTGCGGAACACTGAAGCTTTCTTT. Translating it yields CASSLSGLRNTEAFF.

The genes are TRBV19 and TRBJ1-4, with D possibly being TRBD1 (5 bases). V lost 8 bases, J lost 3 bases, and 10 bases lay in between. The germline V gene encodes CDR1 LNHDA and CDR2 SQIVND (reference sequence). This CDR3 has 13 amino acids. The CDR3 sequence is CASATGPNEKLFF. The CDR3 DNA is TGTGCCAGTGCCACGGGACCTAATGAAAAACTGTTTTTT.

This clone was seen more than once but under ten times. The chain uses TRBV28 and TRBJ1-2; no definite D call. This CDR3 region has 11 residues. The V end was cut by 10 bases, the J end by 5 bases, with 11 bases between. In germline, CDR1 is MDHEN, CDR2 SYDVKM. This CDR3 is CAISGRYGYTF. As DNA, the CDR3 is TGTGCCATCTCCGGGAGGTATGGCTACACCTTC.

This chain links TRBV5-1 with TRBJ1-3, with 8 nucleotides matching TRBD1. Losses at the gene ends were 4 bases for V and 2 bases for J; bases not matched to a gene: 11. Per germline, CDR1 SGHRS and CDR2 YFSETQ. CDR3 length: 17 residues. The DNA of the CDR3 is TGCGCCAGCAGCCCCGGACAGGGAGAGTATACTGGAAACACCATATATTTT. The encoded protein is CASSPGQGEYTGNTIYF.

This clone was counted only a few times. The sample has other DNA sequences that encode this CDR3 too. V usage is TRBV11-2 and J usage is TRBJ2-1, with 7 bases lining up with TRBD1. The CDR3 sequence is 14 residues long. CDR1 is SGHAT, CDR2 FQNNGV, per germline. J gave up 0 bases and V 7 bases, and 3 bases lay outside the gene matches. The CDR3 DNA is TGTGCCAGCACGGACAGGAGCTCCTACAATGAGCAGTTCTTC. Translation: CASTDRSSYNEQFF.

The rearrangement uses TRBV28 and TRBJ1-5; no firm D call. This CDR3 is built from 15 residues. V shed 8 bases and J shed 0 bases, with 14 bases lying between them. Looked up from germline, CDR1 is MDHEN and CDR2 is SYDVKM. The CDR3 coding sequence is TGTGCCAGCGATGTTCGGGTAAATAGCAATCAGCCCCAGCATTTT. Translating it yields CASDVRVNSNQPQHF.

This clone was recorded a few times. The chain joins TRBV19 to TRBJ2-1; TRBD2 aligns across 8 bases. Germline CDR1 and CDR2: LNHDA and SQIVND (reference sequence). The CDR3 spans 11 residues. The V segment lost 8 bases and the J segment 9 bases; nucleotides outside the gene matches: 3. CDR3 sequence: CASSGGSEQFF. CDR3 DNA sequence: TGTGCCAGTTCGGGGGGGAGTGAGCAGTTCTTC.

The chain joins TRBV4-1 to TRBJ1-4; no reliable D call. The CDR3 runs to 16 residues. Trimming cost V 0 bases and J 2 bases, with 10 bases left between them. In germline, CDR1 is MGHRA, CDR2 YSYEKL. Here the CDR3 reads CASSQDGRATNEKLFF. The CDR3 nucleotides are TGCGCCAGCAGCCAAGATGGGAGGGCTACTAATGAAAAACTGTTTTTT.

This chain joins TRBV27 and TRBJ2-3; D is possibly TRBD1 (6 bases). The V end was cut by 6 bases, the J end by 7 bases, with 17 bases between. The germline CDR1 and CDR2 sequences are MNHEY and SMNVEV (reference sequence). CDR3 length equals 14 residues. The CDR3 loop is CASSQQGSKNTQYF. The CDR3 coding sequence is TGTGCCAGCAGCCAACAGGGATCGAAGAATACGCAGTATTTT.

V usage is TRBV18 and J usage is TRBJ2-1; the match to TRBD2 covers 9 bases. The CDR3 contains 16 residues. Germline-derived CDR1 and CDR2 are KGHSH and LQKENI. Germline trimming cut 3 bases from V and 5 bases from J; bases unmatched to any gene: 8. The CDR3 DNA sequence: TGTGCCAGCTCACCTCAATTAGCGGGAGCTAACAATGAGCAGTTCTTC. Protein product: CASSPQLAGANNEQFF.

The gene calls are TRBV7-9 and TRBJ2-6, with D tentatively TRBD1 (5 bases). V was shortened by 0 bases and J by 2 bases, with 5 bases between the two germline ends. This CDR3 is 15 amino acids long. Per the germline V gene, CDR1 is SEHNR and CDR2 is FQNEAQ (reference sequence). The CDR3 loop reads CASSLAGAGANVLTF. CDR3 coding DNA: TGTGCCAGCAGCTTAGCAGGGGCTGGGGCCAACGTCCTGACTTTC.